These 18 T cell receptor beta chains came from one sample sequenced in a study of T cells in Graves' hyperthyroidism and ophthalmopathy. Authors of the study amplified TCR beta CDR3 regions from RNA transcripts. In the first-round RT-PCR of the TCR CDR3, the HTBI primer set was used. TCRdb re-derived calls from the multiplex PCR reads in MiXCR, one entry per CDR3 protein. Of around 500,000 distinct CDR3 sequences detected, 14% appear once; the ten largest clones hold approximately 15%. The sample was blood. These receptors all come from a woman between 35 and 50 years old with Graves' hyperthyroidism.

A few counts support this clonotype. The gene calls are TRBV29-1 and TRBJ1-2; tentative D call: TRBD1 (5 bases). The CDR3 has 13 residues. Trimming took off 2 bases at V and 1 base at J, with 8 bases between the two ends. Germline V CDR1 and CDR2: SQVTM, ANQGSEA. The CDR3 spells CSVESGSNYGYTF. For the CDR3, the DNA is TGCAGCGTTGAATCAGGGAGTAACTATGGCTACACCTTC.

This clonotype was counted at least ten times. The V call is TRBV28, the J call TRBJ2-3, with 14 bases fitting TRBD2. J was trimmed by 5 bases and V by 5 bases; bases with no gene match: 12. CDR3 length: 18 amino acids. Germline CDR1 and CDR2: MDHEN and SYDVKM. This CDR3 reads CASSLRAGLAGEGDTQYF. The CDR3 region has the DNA TGTGCCAGCAGTCTTCGGGCGGGACTAGCGGGAGAGGGAGATACGCAGTATTTT.

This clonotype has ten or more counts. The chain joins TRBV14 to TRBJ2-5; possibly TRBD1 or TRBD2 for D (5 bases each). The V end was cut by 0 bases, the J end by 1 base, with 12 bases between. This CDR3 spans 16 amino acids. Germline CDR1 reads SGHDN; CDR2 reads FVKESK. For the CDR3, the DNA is TGTGCCAGCAGCCAAGATCGTTGGGACGGCCAAGAGACCCAGTACTTC. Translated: CASSQDRWDGQETQYF.

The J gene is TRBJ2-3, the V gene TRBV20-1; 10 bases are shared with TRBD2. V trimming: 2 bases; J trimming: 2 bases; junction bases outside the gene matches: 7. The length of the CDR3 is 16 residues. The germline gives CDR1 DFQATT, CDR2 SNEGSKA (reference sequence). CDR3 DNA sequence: TGCAGTGCTAGAAAAGCGGGAGGGCTGAACACAGATACGCAGTATTTT. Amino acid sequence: CSARKAGGLNTDTQYF.

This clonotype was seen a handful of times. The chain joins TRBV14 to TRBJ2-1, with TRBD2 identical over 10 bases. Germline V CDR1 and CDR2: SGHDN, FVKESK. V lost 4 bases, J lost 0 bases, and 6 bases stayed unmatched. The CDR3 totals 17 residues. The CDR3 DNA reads TGTGCCAGCAGCCCCGGACTAGCGGTTCTCTCCTACAATGAGCAGTTCTTC. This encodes CASSPGLAVLSYNEQFF.

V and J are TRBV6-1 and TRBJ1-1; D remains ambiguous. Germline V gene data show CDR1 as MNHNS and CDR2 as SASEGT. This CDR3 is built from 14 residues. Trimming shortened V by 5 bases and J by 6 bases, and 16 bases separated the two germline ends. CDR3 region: CASSRPTGLPEAFF. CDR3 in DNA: TGTGCCAGCAGTCGCCCGACCGGGCTCCCTGAAGCTTTCTTT.

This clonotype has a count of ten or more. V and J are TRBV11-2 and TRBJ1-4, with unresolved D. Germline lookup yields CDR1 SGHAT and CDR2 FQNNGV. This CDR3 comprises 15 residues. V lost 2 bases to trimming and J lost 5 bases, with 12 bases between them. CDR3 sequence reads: CASSLLGLPNEKLFF. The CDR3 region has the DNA TGTGCCAGCAGCTTACTAGGATTACCGAATGAAAAACTGTTTTTT.

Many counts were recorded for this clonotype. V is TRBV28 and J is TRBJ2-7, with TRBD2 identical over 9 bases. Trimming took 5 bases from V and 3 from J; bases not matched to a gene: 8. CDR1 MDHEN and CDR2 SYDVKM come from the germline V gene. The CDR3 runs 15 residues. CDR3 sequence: CASSVAGEGVYEQYF. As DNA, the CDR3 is TGTGCCAGCAGTGTAGCGGGAGAAGGGGTCTACGAGCAGTACTTC.

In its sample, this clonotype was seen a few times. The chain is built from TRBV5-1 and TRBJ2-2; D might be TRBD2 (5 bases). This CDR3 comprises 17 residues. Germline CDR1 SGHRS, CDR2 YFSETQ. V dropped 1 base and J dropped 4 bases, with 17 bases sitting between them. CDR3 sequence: CASSLNPDGVSTGELFF. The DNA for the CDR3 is TGCGCCAGCAGCTTGAATCCCGACGGGGTGAGCACCGGGGAGCTGTTTTTT.

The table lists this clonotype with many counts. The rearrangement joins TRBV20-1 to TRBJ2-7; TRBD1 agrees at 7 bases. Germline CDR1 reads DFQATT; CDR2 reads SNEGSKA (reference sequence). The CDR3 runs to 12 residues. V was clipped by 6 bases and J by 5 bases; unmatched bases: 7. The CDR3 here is CSAPAQGDEQYF. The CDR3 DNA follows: TGCAGTGCCCCCGCCCAGGGGGACGAGCAGTACTTC.

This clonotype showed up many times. The CDR3 sequence is CASAVLAGVGPPDTQYF. The CDR3, as DNA: TGTGCCAGCGCCGTACTAGCGGGAGTAGGGCCCCCAGATACGCAGTATTTT. The chain is built from TRBV11-3 and TRBJ2-3, with TRBD2 identical over 11 bases. Germline trimming cut 8 bases from V and 4 bases from J; bases unmatched to any gene: 14. The CDR3 length is 17 residues. The germline V gene has CDR1 SGHNT and CDR2 YENEEA.

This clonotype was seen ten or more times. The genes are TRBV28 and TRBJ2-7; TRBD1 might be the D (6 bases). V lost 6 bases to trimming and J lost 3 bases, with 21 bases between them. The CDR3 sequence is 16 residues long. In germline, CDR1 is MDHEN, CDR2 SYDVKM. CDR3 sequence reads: CASSLEPNRASYEQYF. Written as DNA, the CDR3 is TGTGCCAGCAGCTTGGAACCAAACAGGGCAAGCTACGAGCAGTACTTC. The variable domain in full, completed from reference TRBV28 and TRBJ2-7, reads DVKVTQSSRYLVKRTGEKVFLECVQDMDHENMFWYRQDPGLGLRLIYFSYDVKMKEKGDIPEGYSVSREKKERFSLILESASTNQTSMYLCASSLEPNRASYEQYFGPGTRLTVT.

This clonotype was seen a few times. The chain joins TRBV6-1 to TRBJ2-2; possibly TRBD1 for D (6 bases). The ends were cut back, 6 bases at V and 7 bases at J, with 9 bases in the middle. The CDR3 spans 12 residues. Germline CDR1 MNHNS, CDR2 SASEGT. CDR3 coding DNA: TGTGCCAGCAGGGCAGGGGTCGGGGAGCTGTTTTTT. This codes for CASRAGVGELFF.

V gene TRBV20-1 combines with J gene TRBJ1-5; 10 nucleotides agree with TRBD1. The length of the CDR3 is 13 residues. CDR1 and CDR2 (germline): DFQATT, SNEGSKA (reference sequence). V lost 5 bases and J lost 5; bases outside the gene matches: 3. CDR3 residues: CSAFGQGDQPQHF. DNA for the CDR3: TGCAGTGCTTTTGGACAGGGGGATCAGCCCCAGCATTTT.

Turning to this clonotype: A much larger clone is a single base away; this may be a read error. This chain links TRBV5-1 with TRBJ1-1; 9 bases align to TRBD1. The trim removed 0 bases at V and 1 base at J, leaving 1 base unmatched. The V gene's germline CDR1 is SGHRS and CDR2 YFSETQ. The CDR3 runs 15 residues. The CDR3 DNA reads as TGCGCCAGCAGCTTGGAGGGACAGGGGAACACTGAAGCTTTCTTT. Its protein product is CASSLEGQGNTEAFF.

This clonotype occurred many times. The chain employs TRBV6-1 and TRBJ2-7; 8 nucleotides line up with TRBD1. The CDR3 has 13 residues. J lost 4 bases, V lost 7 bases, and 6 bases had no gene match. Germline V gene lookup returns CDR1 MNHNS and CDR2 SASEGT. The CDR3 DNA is TGTGCCAGCACCTCAGGACAGGGTTACGAGCAGTACTTC. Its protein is CASTSGQGYEQYF.

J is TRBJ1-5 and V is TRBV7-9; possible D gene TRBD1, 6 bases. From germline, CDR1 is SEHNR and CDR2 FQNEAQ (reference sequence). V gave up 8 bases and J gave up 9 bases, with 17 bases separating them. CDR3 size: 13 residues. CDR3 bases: TGTGCCAGCTCAAGGGACACCCATGGGCCCCAGCATTTT. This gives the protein CASSRDTHGPQHF.

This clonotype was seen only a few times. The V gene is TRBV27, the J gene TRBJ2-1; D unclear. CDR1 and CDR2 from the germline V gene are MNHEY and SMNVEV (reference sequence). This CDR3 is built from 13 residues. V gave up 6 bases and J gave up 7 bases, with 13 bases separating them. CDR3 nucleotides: TGTGCCAGCAGAACCGACACCGGGAATGAGCAGTTCTTC. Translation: CASRTDTGNEQFF.